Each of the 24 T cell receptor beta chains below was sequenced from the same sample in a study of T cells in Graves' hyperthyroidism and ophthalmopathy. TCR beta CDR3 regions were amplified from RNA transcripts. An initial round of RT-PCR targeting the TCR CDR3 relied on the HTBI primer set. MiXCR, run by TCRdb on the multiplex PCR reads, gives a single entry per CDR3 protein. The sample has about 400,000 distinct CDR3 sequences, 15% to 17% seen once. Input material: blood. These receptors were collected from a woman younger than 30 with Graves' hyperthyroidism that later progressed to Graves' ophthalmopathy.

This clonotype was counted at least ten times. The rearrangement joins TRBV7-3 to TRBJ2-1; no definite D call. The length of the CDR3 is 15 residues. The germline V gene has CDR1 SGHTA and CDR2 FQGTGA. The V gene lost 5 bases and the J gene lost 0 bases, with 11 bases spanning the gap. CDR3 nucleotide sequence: TGTGCCAGCAGCCTGGGTGGGGTCTCCTACAATGAGCAGTTCTTC. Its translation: CASSLGGVSYNEQFF.

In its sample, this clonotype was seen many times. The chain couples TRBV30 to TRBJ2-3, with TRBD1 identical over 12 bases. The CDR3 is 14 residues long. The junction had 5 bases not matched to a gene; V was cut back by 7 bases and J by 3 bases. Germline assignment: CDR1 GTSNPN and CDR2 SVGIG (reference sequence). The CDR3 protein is CALSGQGATDTQYF. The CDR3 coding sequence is TGTGCCTTATCGGGACAGGGGGCTACAGATACGCAGTATTTT.

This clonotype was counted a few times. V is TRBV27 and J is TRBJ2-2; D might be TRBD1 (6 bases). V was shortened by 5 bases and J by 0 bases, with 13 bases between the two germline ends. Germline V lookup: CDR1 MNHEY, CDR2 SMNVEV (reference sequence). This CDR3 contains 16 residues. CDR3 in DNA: TGTGCCAGCAGTACGTGGACAGACACGAACACCGGGGAGCTGTTTTTT. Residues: CASSTWTDTNTGELFF.

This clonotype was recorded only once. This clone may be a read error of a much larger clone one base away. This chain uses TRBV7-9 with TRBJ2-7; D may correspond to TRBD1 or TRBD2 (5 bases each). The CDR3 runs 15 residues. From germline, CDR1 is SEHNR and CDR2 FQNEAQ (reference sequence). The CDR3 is CTSSFRDGDSYEQYF. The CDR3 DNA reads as TGTACCAGCAGTTTCCGGGACGGCGACTCCTACGAGCAGTACTTC.

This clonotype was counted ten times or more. The CDR3, as DNA: TGTGCCAGCAGCGACAGGTATCAGCCCCAGCATTTT. This sequence encodes CASSDRYQPQHF. V is TRBV12-3 or TRBV12-4 and J is TRBJ1-5; TRBD1 is a possible D gene (6 bases). This CDR3 region has 12 residues. V gave up 6 bases and J gave up 5 bases, with 8 bases separating them.

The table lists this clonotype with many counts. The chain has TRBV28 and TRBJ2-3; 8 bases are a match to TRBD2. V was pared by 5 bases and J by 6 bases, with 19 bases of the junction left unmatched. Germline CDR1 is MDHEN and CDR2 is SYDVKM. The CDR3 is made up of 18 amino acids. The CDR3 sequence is CASSPPPGTRKVQDTQYF. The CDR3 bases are TGTGCCAGCAGTCCTCCTCCCGGGACTAGGAAGGTTCAGGATACGCAGTATTTT.

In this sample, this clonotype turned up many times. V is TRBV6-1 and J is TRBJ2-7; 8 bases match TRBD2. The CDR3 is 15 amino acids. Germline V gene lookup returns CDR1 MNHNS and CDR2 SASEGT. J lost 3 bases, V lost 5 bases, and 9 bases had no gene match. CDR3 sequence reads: CASSHYGTRVYEQYF. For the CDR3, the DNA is TGTGCCAGCAGTCACTACGGGACTAGAGTCTACGAGCAGTACTTC.

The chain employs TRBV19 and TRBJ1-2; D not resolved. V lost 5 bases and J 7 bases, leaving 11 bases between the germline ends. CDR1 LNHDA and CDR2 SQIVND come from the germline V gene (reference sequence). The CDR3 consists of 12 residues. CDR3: CASSLRSFGYTF. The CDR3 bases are TGTGCCAGTAGTCTTCGGTCCTTTGGCTACACCTTC.

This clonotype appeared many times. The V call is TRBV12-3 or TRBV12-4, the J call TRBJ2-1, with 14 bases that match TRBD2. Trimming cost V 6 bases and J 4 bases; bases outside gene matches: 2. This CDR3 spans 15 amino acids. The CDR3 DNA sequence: TGTGCCAGCAGACGGACTAGCGGGAGGTACAATGAGCAGTTCTTC. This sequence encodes CASRRTSGRYNEQFF.

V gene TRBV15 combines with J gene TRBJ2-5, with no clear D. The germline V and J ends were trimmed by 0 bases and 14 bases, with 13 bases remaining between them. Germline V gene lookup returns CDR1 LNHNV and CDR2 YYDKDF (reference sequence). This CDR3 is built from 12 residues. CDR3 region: CATSRDRSAYYF. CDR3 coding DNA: TGTGCCACCAGCAGAGATCGCAGCGCCTATTACTTC.

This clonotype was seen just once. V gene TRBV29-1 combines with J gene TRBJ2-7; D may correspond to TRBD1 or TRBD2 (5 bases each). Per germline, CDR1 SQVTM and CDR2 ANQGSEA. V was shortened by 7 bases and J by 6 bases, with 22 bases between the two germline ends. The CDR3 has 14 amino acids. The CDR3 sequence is CSAVGPGLAGEQYF. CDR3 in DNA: TGCAGCGCCGTGGGCCCGGGGCTGGCTGGCGAGCAGTACTTC.

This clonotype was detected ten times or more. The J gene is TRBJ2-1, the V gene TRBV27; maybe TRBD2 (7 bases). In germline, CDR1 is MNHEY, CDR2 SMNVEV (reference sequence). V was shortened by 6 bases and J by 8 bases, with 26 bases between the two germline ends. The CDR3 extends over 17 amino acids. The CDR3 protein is CASRRWTEGGAGDEQFF. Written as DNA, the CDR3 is TGTGCCAGCAGAAGGTGGACGGAGGGGGGGGCTGGGGATGAGCAGTTCTTC.

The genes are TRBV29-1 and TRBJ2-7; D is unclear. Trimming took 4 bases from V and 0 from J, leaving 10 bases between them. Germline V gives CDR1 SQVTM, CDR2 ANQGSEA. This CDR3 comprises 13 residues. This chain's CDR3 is CSVVVGRSYEQYF. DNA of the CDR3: TGCAGCGTTGTGGTAGGGCGCTCCTACGAGCAGTACTTC.

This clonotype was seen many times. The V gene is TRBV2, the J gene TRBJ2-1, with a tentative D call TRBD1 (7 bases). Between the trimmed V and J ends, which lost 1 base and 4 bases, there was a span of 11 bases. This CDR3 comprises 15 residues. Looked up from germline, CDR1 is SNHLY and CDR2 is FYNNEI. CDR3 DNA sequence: TGTGCCAGCAGTGAAGACAGGGGAGGATACAATGAGCAGTTCTTC. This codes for CASSEDRGGYNEQFF.

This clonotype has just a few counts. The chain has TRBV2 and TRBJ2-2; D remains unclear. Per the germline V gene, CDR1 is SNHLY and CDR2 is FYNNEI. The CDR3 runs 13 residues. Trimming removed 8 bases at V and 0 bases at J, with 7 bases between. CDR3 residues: CASGMANTGELFF. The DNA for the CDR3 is TGTGCCAGCGGAATGGCGAACACCGGGGAGCTGTTTTTT.

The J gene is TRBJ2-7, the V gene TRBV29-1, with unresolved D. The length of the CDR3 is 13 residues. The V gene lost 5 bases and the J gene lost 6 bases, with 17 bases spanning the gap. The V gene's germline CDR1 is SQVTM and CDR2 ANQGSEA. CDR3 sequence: CSVLSSFLSEQYF. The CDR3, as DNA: TGCAGCGTTCTCTCTAGTTTCCTCTCCGAGCAGTACTTC.

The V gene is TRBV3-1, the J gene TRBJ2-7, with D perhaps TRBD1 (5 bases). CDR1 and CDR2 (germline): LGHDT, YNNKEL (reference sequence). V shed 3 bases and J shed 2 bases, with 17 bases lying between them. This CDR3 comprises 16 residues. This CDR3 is CASSHGTQGAAYEQYF. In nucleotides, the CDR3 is TGTGCCAGCAGCCATGGAACCCAGGGCGCGGCCTACGAGCAGTACTTC.

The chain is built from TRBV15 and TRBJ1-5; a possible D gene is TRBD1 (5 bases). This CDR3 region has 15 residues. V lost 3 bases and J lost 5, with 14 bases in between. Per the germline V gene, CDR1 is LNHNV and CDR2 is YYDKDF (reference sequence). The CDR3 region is CATSRGTASYQPQHF. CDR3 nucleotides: TGTGCCACCAGCAGGGGGACGGCCAGTTATCAGCCCCAGCATTTT.

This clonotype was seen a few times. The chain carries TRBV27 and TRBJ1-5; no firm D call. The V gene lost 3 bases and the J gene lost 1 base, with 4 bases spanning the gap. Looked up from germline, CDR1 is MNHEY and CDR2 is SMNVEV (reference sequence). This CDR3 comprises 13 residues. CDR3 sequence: CASSLTSNQPQHF. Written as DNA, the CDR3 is TGTGCCAGCAGTTTGACGAGCAATCAGCCCCAGCATTTT.

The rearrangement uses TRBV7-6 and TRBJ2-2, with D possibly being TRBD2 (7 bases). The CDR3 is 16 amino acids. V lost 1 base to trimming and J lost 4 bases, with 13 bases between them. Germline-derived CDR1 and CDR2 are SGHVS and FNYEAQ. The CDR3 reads CASSLGGGLSTGELFF. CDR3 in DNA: TGTGCCAGCAGCTTAGGGGGGGGGCTCAGCACCGGGGAGCTGTTTTTT.

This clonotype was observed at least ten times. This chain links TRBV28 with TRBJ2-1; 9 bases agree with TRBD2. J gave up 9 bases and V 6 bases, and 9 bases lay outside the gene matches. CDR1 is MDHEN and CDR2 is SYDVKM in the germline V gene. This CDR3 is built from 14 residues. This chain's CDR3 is CASSHPSGTREQFF. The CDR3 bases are TGTGCCAGCAGCCACCCTAGCGGGACCCGTGAGCAGTTCTTC.

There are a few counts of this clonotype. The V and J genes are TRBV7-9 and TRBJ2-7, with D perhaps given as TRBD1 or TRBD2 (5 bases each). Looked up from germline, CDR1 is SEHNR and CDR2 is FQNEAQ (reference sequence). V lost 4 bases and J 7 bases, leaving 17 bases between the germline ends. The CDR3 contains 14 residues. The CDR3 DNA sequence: TGTGCCAGCAGCTCGAATATCGGGGCAGAAGAGCAGTACTTC. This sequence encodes CASSSNIGAEEQYF.

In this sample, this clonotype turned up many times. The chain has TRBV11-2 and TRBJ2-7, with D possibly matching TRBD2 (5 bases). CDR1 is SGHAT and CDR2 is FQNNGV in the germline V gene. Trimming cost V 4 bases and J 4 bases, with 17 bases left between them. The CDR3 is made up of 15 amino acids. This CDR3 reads CASSSAELLGYEQYF. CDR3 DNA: TGTGCCAGCAGCTCAGCGGAACTTCTAGGGTACGAGCAGTACTTC.

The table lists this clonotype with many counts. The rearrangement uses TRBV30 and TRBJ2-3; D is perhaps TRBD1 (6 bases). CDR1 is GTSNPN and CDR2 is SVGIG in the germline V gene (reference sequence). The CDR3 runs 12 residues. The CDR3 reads CATTGQQQTQYF. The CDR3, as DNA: TGTGCTACGACAGGCCAGCAGCAAACGCAGTATTTT.